Listed below are T cell receptor beta chains from one sample, sequenced in a study of T cell responses to AZD1222 COVID-19 vaccine. Clones were sequenced by immunoSEQ multiplex PCR, and TCRdb holds only the in-frame ones, with some missing. The top ten hold about 5% of the sample, which has about 150,000 clones, roughly 87% seen once. Source: peripheral blood, taken on day 0 of AZD1222 vaccination. These receptor sequences come from an adult in good health. Both conserved end residues are part of each CDR3. The D gene is left open where the match is weak. Clone size, where shown, is once, few, many, or a class for clones that have expanded.

D gene,clone size,J gene,V gene,CDR3 protein,CDR3 DNA
-,few,TRBJ2-7,TRBV5-6,CASSLASSPYEQYF,TGTGCCAGCAGCTTGGCCAGCAGTCCCTACGAGCAGTACTTC
TRBD1,-,TRBJ2-5,TRBV23-1,CASSPLRGWAQETQYF,TGCGCCAGCAGTCCCCTCAGGGGGTGGGCTCAAGAGACCCAGTACTTC
-,-,TRBJ2-1,TRBV30,CAWRVTRASTTHNEQFF,TGTGCCTGGAGGGTGACTCGGGCTAGCACGACCCACAATGAGCAGTTCTTC
-,-,TRBJ2-1,TRBV7-2,CASSLTGGSYNEQFF,TGTGCCAGCAGCCTTACCGGGGGCTCCTACAATGAGCAGTTCTTC
-,-,TRBJ2-2,TRBV5-1,CASSLFTGELFF,TGCGCCAGCAGCTTGTTCACCGGGGAGCTGTTTTTT
TRBD1,-,TRBJ2-7,TRBV28,CASRRQGPYEQYF,TGTGCCAGCAGGCGACAGGGTCCCTACGAGCAGTACTTC
-,few,TRBJ1-1,TRBV18,CASSRGVMNTEAFF,TGTGCCAGCTCACGTGGAGTTATGAACACTGAAGCTTTCTTT
TRBD1,-,TRBJ1-4,TRBV7-9,CASSPRGQPNEKLFF,TGTGCCAGCAGCCCCCGGGGACAGCCTAATGAAAAACTGTTTTTT
-,-,TRBJ2-3,TRBV5-1,CASSSGTVPTQYF,TGCGCCAGCAGCTCGGGGACGGTTCCAACGCAGTATTTT
-,-,TRBJ1-6,TRBV3-1/TRBV3-2,CASSRGGPSGSPLHF,TGTGCCAGCAGCAGGGGTGGTCCCTCTGGTTCACCCCTCCACTTT
TRBD1,-,TRBJ1-5,TRBV4-1,CASSHRQGLRAPQHF,TGCGCCAGCAGCCACCGACAGGGCTTGAGGGCGCCCCAGCATTTT
-,-,TRBJ1-6,TRBV6-5,CASSLGGPNSPLHF,TGTGCCAGCAGTTTAGGGGGACCAAATTCACCCCTCCACTTT
-,-,TRBJ2-7,TRBV18,CASSPGTATGEQYF,TGTGCCAGCTCACCAGGGACGGCTACGGGGGAGCAGTACTTC
-,-,TRBJ1-4,TRBV18,CASSPGQGHEKLFF,TGTGCCAGCTCACCGGGGCAGGGCCATGAAAAACTGTTTTTT
TRBD2,few,TRBJ2-1,TRBV7-9,CASSLGREDEQFF,TGTGCCAGCAGCTTAGGCCGGGAGGATGAGCAGTTCTTC
-,-,TRBJ2-7,TRBV2,CASRTTSSYEQYF,TGTGCCAGCCGGACTACAAGCTCCTACGAGCAGTACTTC
-,few,TRBJ2-2,TRBV11-2,CASSGISTGELFF,TGTGCCAGCAGCGGGATATCAACCGGGGAGCTGTTTTTT
-,-,TRBJ2-5,TRBV9,CASSIGSSFQETQYF,TGTGCCAGCAGCATTGGGAGTTCCTTCCAAGAGACCCAGTACTTC
TRBD2,-,TRBJ2-2,TRBV5-6,CASSPRLAGTEGELFF,TGTGCCAGCAGCCCCAGACTAGCGGGGACGGAGGGGGAGCTGTTTTTT
-,-,TRBJ1-5,TRBV6-2/TRBV6-3,CASSLRGVGNQPQHF,TGTGCCAGCAGTTTGAGGGGTGTGGGCAATCAGCCCCAGCATTTT
-,-,TRBJ1-4,TRBV27,CASTTGSLNEKLFF,TGTGCCAGCACAACAGGGTCTCTTAATGAAAAACTGTTTTTT
TRBD1,-,TRBJ1-2,TRBV3-1/TRBV3-2,CASSHIRGPDGYTF,TGTGCCAGCAGCCATATAAGGGGGCCAGATGGCTACACCTTC
-,-,TRBJ1-6,TRBV5-4,CASSFGSNSPLHF,TGTGCCAGCAGCTTCGGGTCCAATTCACCCCTCCACTTT
TRBD2,-,TRBJ2-1,TRBV10-1,CASSDAQGLGYNEQFF,TGCGCCAGCAGTGATGCCCAAGGACTAGGCTACAATGAGCAGTTCTTC
-,-,TRBJ2-1,TRBV10-3,CAISESVGYNEQFF,TGTGCCATCAGTGAGTCGGTGGGCTACAATGAGCAGTTCTTC
TRBD1,-,TRBJ1-3,TRBV5-4,CASRVTGGGNTIYF,TGTGCCAGCAGAGTCACAGGGGGAGGAAACACCATATATTTT
TRBD2,-,TRBJ2-1,TRBV28,CASTGGGTGERQFF,TGTGCCAGCACCGGCGGGGGAACGGGAGAGCGGCAGTTCTTC
-,-,TRBJ2-3,TRBV24-1,CATGERVGTDTQYF,TGTGCCACCGGCGAGCGGGTGGGTACAGATACGCAGTATTTT
TRBD1,-,TRBJ1-5,TRBV24-1,CATSESGTGGDQPQHF,TGTGCCACCAGTGAGTCCGGGACAGGTGGAGATCAGCCCCAGCATTTT
-,once,TRBJ2-3,TRBV4-1,CASSQSIDRLISDTQYF,TGCGCCAGCAGCCAGTCAATAGACAGATTAATTTCGGATACGCAGTATTTT
-,-,TRBJ2-3,TRBV6-5,CASSPHATSTDTQYF,TGTGCCAGCAGTCCCCACGCAACTAGCACAGATACGCAGTATTTT
-,-,TRBJ2-1,TRBV21-1,CASSKALDGGLAGGDNEQFF,TGTGCCAGCAGCAAAGCGCTGGACGGTGGACTAGCGGGAGGGGACAATGAGCAGTTCTTC